This is a list of T cell receptor beta chains from one sample in a study of T cells in Graves' hyperthyroidism and ophthalmopathy. MiXCR, run by TCRdb on the multiplex PCR reads, gives a single entry per CDR3 protein. The profile shows 300,000 to 400,000 distinct CDR3 sequences, 13% of them singletons. The sequenced material came from blood. Receptor source: a woman between 18 and 29 years old with Graves' hyperthyroidism. Each CDR3 is given with its conserved first and last residue. A D gene is named only where the DNA matches it firmly. Not all rows give a size; the values are once, few, many and, for expanded clones, a class.

TRBV3-1	NA	few	TRBJ2-5	CASSSQEGLGETQYF	TGTGCCAGCAGCTCCCAGGAGGGGCTCGGGGAGACCCAGTACTTC
TRBV2	TRBD2	many	TRBJ2-7	CASSGAGVWYEQYF	TGTGCCAGCAGCGGTGCGGGAGTGTGGTACGAGCAGTACTTC
TRBV20-1	NA	many	TRBJ2-7	CSALSREQYF	TGCAGTGCTTTAAGCAGGGAGCAGTACTTC
TRBV4-1	TRBD1	many	TRBJ1-1	CASSQGDRAGDTEAFF	TGCGCCAGCAGCCAAGGAGACAGGGCCGGGGACACTGAAGCTTTCTTT
TRBV5-1	NA	many	TRBJ2-1	CASSLNYNEQFF	TGCGCCAGCAGCTTGAACTACAATGAGCAGTTCTTC
TRBV6-1	NA	NA	TRBJ1-6	CASSEALQGSSPLHF	TGTGCCAGCAGTGAAGCGCTTCAAGGCAGCTCACCCCTCCACTTT
TRBV10-3	TRBD2	many	TRBJ2-1	CAISAGETYNEQFF	TGTGCCATCAGCGCGGGGGAAACCTACAATGAGCAGTTCTTC
TRBV7-2	TRBD2	many	TRBJ2-4	CASSRGTSGLGAKNIQYF	TGTGCCAGCAGCCGCGGGACTAGCGGGCTGGGGGCCAAAAACATTCAGTACTTC
TRBV30	NA	many	TRBJ1-2	CAWSHVGYTF	TGTGCCTGGAGCCACGTGGGCTACACCTTC
TRBV20-1	NA	many	TRBJ2-7	CSARERPLISYEQYF	TGCAGTGCTAGAGAGCGTCCGCTGATCTCCTACGAGCAGTACTTC
TRBV5-1	TRBD2	NA	TRBJ2-5	CASSWGPAGGLETQYF	TGCGCCAGCAGCTGGGGACCAGCGGGAGGTCTGGAGACCCAGTACTTC
TRBV30	NA	many	TRBJ1-2	CAWSVTNYGYTF	TGTGCCTGGAGTGTAACTAACTATGGCTACACCTTC
TRBV27	TRBD1	many	TRBJ1-6	CASSSQGAYSPLHF	TGTGCCAGCAGTTCACAGGGGGCATATTCACCCCTCCACTTT
TRBV10-1	NA	NA	TRBJ2-2	CASSEGEAGELFF	TGCGCCAGCAGTGAGGGGGAAGCCGGGGAGCTGTTTTTT
TRBV27	TRBD2	many	TRBJ2-5	CASSLRLPSGGNQETQYF	TGTGCCAGCAGTTTAAGGTTGCCTAGCGGGGGGAATCAAGAGACCCAGTACTTC
TRBV27	TRBD1	many	TRBJ2-4	CASRQLTGALAKNIQYF	TGTGCCAGCAGACAACTCACAGGGGCGCTCGCCAAAAACATTCAGTACTTC
TRBV5-6	TRBD1	NA	TRBJ2-7	CASSGLPGTGAIYEQYF	TGTGCCAGCAGCGGACTTCCCGGGACAGGGGCCATCTACGAGCAGTACTTC
TRBV4-1	TRBD2	few	TRBJ2-7	CASSQEREINYEQYF	TGCGCCAGCAGCCAAGAGCGGGAGATAAACTACGAGCAGTACTTC
TRBV12-3/TRBV12-4	NA	many	TRBJ1-3	CASSLGYGNTIYF	TGTGCCAGCAGTTTAGGCTATGGAAACACCATATATTTT
TRBV10-3	NA	many	TRBJ2-7	CAISRDAEASYEQYF	TGTGCCATCAGTCGGGACGCTGAAGCCTCCTACGAGCAGTACTTC
TRBV10-3	NA	NA	TRBJ2-1	CASLSSYNEQFF	TGTGCCAGCCTAAGCTCCTACAATGAGCAGTTCTTC
TRBV19	NA	NA	TRBJ1-1	CASSIGPEAFF	TGTGCCAGTAGTATAGGCCCCGAAGCTTTCTTT
TRBV29-1	TRBD1	NA	TRBJ2-7	CSVGGQGTYEQYF	TGCAGCGTTGGAGGACAGGGGACCTACGAGCAGTACTTC
TRBV19	NA	NA	TRBJ1-5	CASNPYVQRDQPQHF	TGTGCCAGTAACCCGTATGTGCAGAGGGATCAGCCCCAGCATTTT
TRBV7-9	TRBD1	NA	TRBJ2-1	CASSAKIGQGSDEWFF	TGTGCCAGCAGCGCCAAAATCGGACAGGGCAGCGATGAGTGGTTCTTC
TRBV12-3/TRBV12-4	NA	medium-sized	TRBJ2-7	CASSLQGYEQYF	TGTGCCAGCAGCTTACAGGGCTACGAGCAGTACTTC
TRBV5-5	TRBD1	few	TRBJ2-7	CASNRDSHYEQYF	TGTGCCAGCAACCGGGACAGCCACTACGAGCAGTACTTC
TRBV4-3	NA	many	TRBJ2-3	CASSQDVKPPTDTQYF	TGCGCCAGCAGCCAAGATGTTAAGCCGCCCACAGATACGCAGTATTTT
TRBV4-1	NA	many	TRBJ2-5	CASSQGGHPQETQYF	TGCGCCAGCAGCCAAGGAGGACACCCCCAAGAGACCCAGTACTTC
TRBV7-2	TRBD2	few	TRBJ2-1	CASSLAAGNSNEQFF	TGTGCCAGCAGCTTAGCAGCGGGAAATTCCAATGAGCAGTTCTTC
TRBV18	NA	many	TRBJ1-4	CASSPPTGRVKLFF	TGTGCCAGCTCACCCCCCACAGGGAGAGTAAAACTGTTTTTT
TRBV27	TRBD1	NA	TRBJ1-2	CASSFSTQGFYGYTF	TGTGCCAGCAGTTTTTCGACACAGGGGTTCTATGGCTACACCTTC
TRBV30	TRBD1	many	TRBJ2-1	CAWSEQGAINEQFF	TGTGCCTGGAGTGAGCAGGGGGCGATTAATGAGCAGTTCTTC
TRBV7-2	TRBD2	many	TRBJ2-7	CASSTRTSGTLGDEQYF	TGTGCCAGCAGCACTAGGACTAGCGGGACCCTTGGAGACGAGCAGTACTTC
TRBV5-6	NA	NA	TRBJ2-1	CASSGVSAEQFF	TGTGCCAGCAGCGGTGTTAGCGCTGAGCAGTTCTTC
TRBV28	NA	many	TRBJ1-2	CASSFSQGGYGYTF	TGTGCCAGCAGTTTTAGTCAGGGCGGCTATGGCTACACCTTC
TRBV29-1	TRBD1	NA	TRBJ1-5	CSVTQGGGNQPQHF	TGCAGCGTTACACAGGGGGGGGGCAATCAGCCCCAGCATTTT
TRBV18	TRBD1	many	TRBJ2-4	CASSPPTGIQYF	TGTGCCAGCTCACCACCGACAGGGATTCAGTACTTC
TRBV20-1	NA	many	TRBJ2-7	CSASPPQGLSSYEQYF	TGCAGTGCTTCCCCCCCACAGGGCCTGAGCTCCTACGAGCAGTACTTC
TRBV5-6	NA	NA	TRBJ2-5	CASSYGTSEYF	TGTGCCAGCAGTTACGGGACTTCGGAATACTTC
TRBV18	TRBD1	many	TRBJ1-4	CASSPGQGGNEKLFF	TGTGCCAGCTCACCAGGACAGGGGGGAAATGAAAAACTGTTTTTT
TRBV6-2/TRBV6-3	NA	many	TRBJ1-2	CASSYSDRNYGYTF	TGTGCCAGCAGTTACTCAGACAGAAACTATGGCTACACCTTC
TRBV5-1	TRBD1	many	TRBJ1-1	CASSLATGAIMNTEAFF	TGCGCCAGCAGCTTGGCAACAGGGGCCATCATGAACACTGAAGCTTTCTTT
TRBV15	TRBD2	NA	TRBJ2-3	CATSGLAGGGTDTQYF	TGTGCCACCAGCGGACTAGCGGGGGGTGGCACAGATACGCAGTATTTT
TRBV28	NA	many	TRBJ2-7	CASSFSGFEGEQYF	TGTGCCAGCAGTTTTTCCGGGTTTGAGGGGGAGCAGTACTTC
TRBV24-1	NA	many	TRBJ1-3	CATSDGRSGNTIYF	TGTGCCACCAGTGATGGACGCTCTGGAAACACCATATATTTT
TRBV5-1	NA	many	TRBJ2-1	CASSVAQRGNEQFF	TGCGCCAGCAGCGTAGCGCAGAGGGGCAATGAGCAGTTCTTC
TRBV19	NA	NA	TRBJ1-5	CASIWHGNLNQPQHF	TGTGCCAGTATTTGGCATGGGAACCTCAATCAGCCCCAGCATTTT